Each of the 5 T cell receptor beta chains below was sequenced from the same sample in a study of OX40 agonist ivuxolimab in advanced cancers. TCRdb's table, derived via immunoSEQ multiplex PCR, lists solely in-frame clones and lacks some. The table lists around 20,000 clones, 82% of them singletons. This sample comprised CD4+ or CD8+ T cells sorted from blood, obtained in a trial of the OX40 agonist ivuxolimab. These receptor sequences come from an adult with an advanced solid tumor such as melanoma, head and neck, liver or kidney cancer.

CDR3 protein: CASSKADFPIEAFF. CDR3 sequence (DNA): TGTGCCAGCAGCAAAGCAGACTTCCCAATTGAAGCTTTCTTT. The chain uses TRBV21-1 and TRBJ1-1. TRBV21-1 is noted as a pseudogene. This CDR3 has 14 amino acids.

The V gene is TRBV7-2, the J gene TRBJ1-2; 10 positions agree with TRBD1. The V segment lost 3 bases and the J segment 4 bases; nucleotides outside the gene matches: 8. The CDR3 is 16 residues long. Germline V gene lookup returns CDR1 SGHTA and CDR2 FQGNSA. CDR3 bases: TGTGCCAGCAGCTTCACCCCGGGACAGGGGATCTATGGCTACACCTTC. As protein: CASSFTPGQGIYGYTF.

The rearrangement joins TRBV18 to TRBJ2-4; weak D call: TRBD1 (6 bases). The CDR3 is 16 residues long. Germline lookup yields CDR1 KGHSH and CDR2 LQKENI. Trimming pared 3 bases from V and 1 base from J, leaving 13 bases between. The CDR3: CASSPDRLGAKNIQYF. The CDR3 DNA sequence: TGTGCCAGCTCACCCGACAGGTTGGGGGCCAAAAACATTCAGTACTTC.

The chain couples TRBV29-1 to TRBJ1-2; weak D call: TRBD1 (6 bases). There are 12 residues in the CDR3. Trimming took 3 bases from V and 4 from J, leaving 9 bases between them. The germline gives CDR1 SQVTM, CDR2 ANQGSEA. The CDR3, as DNA: TGCAGCGTTGAGGACAGACCCTATGGCTACACCTTC. This gives the protein CSVEDRPYGYTF. The entire variable domain, with the rest obtained from reference TRBV29-1 and TRBJ1-2, is as follows: SAVISQKPSRDICQRGTSLTIQCQVDSQVTMMFWYRQQPGQSLTLIATANQGSEATYESGFVIDKFPISRPNLTFSTLTVSNMSPEDSSIYLCSVEDRPYGYTFGSGTRLTVV.

The chain employs TRBV7-9 and TRBJ1-5, with 8 bases matching TRBD1. The V gene's germline CDR1 is SEHNR and CDR2 FQNEAQ (reference sequence). J gave up 2 bases and V 1 base, and 1 base lay outside the gene matches. The CDR3 is 15 amino acids. CDR3: CASSLGGQGNQPQHF. CDR3 bases: TGTGCCAGCAGCTTAGGGGGACAGGGCAATCAGCCCCAGCATTTT.